What follows are 27 T cell receptor beta chains derived from one specimen sequenced in a study of blood T cell repertoires in COVID-19. Generated by immunoSEQ multiplex PCR, the TCRdb table keeps only in-frame clones and is missing some. The sample lists under 500,000 clones, 80% to 90% occurring once. The specimen was PBMCs or T cells enriched from blood (not recorded which). The receptor set was obtained from a man between 25 and 39 years old who had recovered from COVID-19.

The chain is built from TRBV4-1 and TRBJ2-1; 8 positions agree with TRBD2. J lost 4 bases, V lost 4 bases, and 9 bases had no gene match. Germline assignment: CDR1 MGHRA and CDR2 YSYEKL. The CDR3 consists of 16 residues. CDR3: CASSRTAGEEYNEQFF. For the CDR3, the DNA is TGCGCCAGCAGCCGAACAGCGGGAGAGGAATACAATGAGCAGTTCTTC.

The chain joins TRBV9 to TRBJ2-7; TRBD1 matches at 12 bases. In germline, CDR1 is SGDLS, CDR2 YYNGEE. Germline trimming cut 4 bases from V and 7 bases from J; bases unmatched to any gene: 12. This CDR3 is 16 amino acids long. The CDR3 bases are TGTGCCAGCAGCCCAGGATGGGACAGGGGGCGCGGGGAGCAGTACTTC. Amino acid sequence: CASSPGWDRGRGEQYF.

This chain uses TRBV5-6 with TRBJ1-2, with D maybe TRBD1 (5 bases). This CDR3 region has 12 residues. With 5 bases removed from V and 3 bases from J, the gap between germline ends came to 8 bases. Germline lookup yields CDR1 SGHDT and CDR2 YYEEEE. CDR3 bases: TGTGCCAGCAGACAGGCCCACTATGGCTACACCTTC. Translating gives CASRQAHYGYTF.

This chain joins TRBV14 and TRBJ2-1; D is unresolved. CDR3 length: 10 residues. The V end was cut by 6 bases, the J end by 5 bases, with 2 bases between. CDR1 SGHDN and CDR2 FVKESK come from the germline V gene. The CDR3 DNA reads TGTGCCAGCAGTAACAATGAGCAGTTCTTC. Translating gives CASSNNEQFF. Supplemented by reference TRBV14 and TRBJ2-1, the full variable domain reads EAGVTQFPSHSVIEKGQTVTLRCDPISGHDNLYWYRRVMGKEIKFLLHFVKESKQDESGMPNNRFLAERTGGTYSTLKVQPAELEDSGVYFCASSNNEQFFGPGTRLTVL.

This clone was seen a single time. This sequence joins TRBV6-5 and TRBJ2-1; D is perhaps TRBD2 (6 bases). This CDR3 is built from 14 residues. V was trimmed by 5 bases and J by 6 bases, leaving 14 bases between them. The germline V gene has CDR1 MNHEY and CDR2 SVGAGI. CDR3 protein: CASSRDSKVNEQFF. The CDR3 DNA sequence: TGTGCCAGCAGTAGGGACTCCAAGGTCAATGAGCAGTTCTTC.

V gene TRBV30 combines with J gene TRBJ2-3; TRBD2 might be the D (6 bases). The CDR3 spans 14 residues. Germline CDR1 GTSNPN, CDR2 SVGIG (reference sequence). V lost 5 bases, J lost 5 bases, and 17 bases lay in between. The chain's CDR3 is CAWAGSGAKDTQYF. CDR3 DNA: TGTGCCTGGGCGGGGTCGGGAGCCAAAGATACGCAGTATTTT.

The chain combines TRBV2 with TRBJ2-1; the D gene is possibly TRBD2 (5 bases). V was cut by 11 bases and J by 16 bases, with 12 bases left in between. The germline V gene has CDR1 SNHLY and CDR2 FYNNEI. The CDR3 is 8 residues long. The CDR3 spells CASPSGFF. The CDR3 DNA reads TGTGCCTCCCCCAGCGGCTTCTTC.

This clone was counted only a few times. The chain combines TRBV27 with TRBJ2-3, with D maybe TRBD2 (6 bases). This CDR3 has 15 amino acids. Trimming took 5 bases from V and 6 from J, leaving 18 bases between them. Germline V gene lookup returns CDR1 MNHEY and CDR2 SMNVEV (reference sequence). CDR3 amino acids: CASSTFSGEADTQYF. The CDR3 DNA is TGTGCCAGCAGTACGTTCTCCGGGGAGGCGGATACGCAGTATTTT.

V usage is TRBV9 and J usage is TRBJ2-1, with D perhaps TRBD1 (5 bases). V dropped 4 bases and J dropped 8 bases, with 19 bases sitting between them. CDR3 length equals 15 residues. Germline assignment: CDR1 SGDLS and CDR2 YYNGEE. Here the CDR3 reads CASSMTESGIYEQFF. The CDR3 coding sequence is TGTGCCAGCAGCATGACAGAGTCGGGTATCTATGAGCAGTTCTTC.

The V gene is TRBV19, the J gene TRBJ2-7, with 8 bases that match TRBD2. V lost 5 bases and J lost 0; bases outside the gene matches: 6. The germline CDR1 and CDR2 sequences are LNHDA and SQIVND (reference sequence). The CDR3 extends over 15 amino acids. CDR3 residues: CASSVLAVNSYEQYF. CDR3 nucleotides: TGTGCCAGTAGTGTACTAGCGGTGAACTCCTACGAGCAGTACTTC.

The V call is TRBV3-1 (or the pseudogene TRBV3-2), the J call TRBJ1-4; a weak D match, TRBD1 (5 bases). V was pared by 2 bases and J by 2 bases, with 6 bases between. Germline CDR1 is LGHDT and CDR2 is YNNKEL (reference sequence). The CDR3 is 14 residues long. The CDR3 loop is CASSQRGTNEKLFF. In DNA, the CDR3 is TGTGCCAGCAGCCAAAGGGGCACTAATGAAAAACTGTTTTTT.

This chain uses TRBV5-4 with TRBJ1-2, with D possibly TRBD1 on 6 matching bases. Trimming removed 0 bases at V and 8 bases at J, with 20 bases between. Per germline, CDR1 SGHNT and CDR2 YYREEE (reference sequence). This CDR3 is 16 amino acids long. CDR3 in DNA: TGTGCCAGCAGCTTGGACAGGGAAGAGTCGTATAAGGGCTACACCTTC. It specifies CASSLDREESYKGYTF. Using reference TRBV5-4 and TRBJ1-2 for the parts outside the CDR3, the full variable domain is ETGVTQSPTHLIKTRGQQVTLRCSSQSGHNTVSWYQQALGQGPQFIFQYYREEENGRGNFPPRFSGLQFPNYSSELNVNALELDDSALYLCASSLDREESYKGYTFGSGTRLTVV.

The genes are TRBV29-1 and TRBJ2-4; maybe TRBD1 (6 bases). This CDR3 comprises 13 residues. The germline V gene encodes CDR1 SQVTM and CDR2 ANQGSEA. The V gene lost 6 bases and the J gene lost 4 bases, with 13 bases spanning the gap. Here the CDR3 DNA reads TGCAGCGTAGTAGTCCAGGGGAAAAACATTCAGTACTTC. Translating gives CSVVVQGKNIQYF. Together with reference TRBV29-1 and TRBJ2-4, the CDR3 gives the full variable domain: SAVISQKPSRDICQRGTSLTIQCQVDSQVTMMFWYRQQPGQSLTLIATANQGSEATYESGFVIDKFPISRPNLTFSTLTVSNMSPEDSSIYLCSVVVQGKNIQYFGAGTRLSVL.

The chain couples TRBV9 to TRBJ2-3, with 11 bases fitting TRBD2. There are 16 residues in the CDR3. Germline CDR1 reads SGDLS; CDR2 reads YYNGEE. V dropped 4 bases and J dropped 1; count of bases not matched to a gene: 5. DNA of the CDR3: TGTGCCAGCAGCAAAGAACTAGCGGGAGGCACAGATACGCAGTATTTT. This codes for CASSKELAGGTDTQYF.

The chain recombines TRBV19 with TRBJ2-6, with D maybe TRBD2 (5 bases). This CDR3 has 15 residues. Trimming removed 3 bases at V and 2 bases at J, with 8 bases between. Germline CDR1 reads LNHDA; CDR2 reads SQIVND (reference sequence). CDR3 residues: CASSMGVAGANVLTF. The CDR3 DNA follows: TGTGCCAGTAGTATGGGAGTCGCTGGGGCCAACGTCCTGACTTTC. Filled out from reference TRBV19 and TRBJ2-6, the complete variable domain reads DGGITQSPKYLFRKEGQNVTLSCEQNLNHDAMYWYRQDPGQGLRLIYYSQIVNDFQKGDIAEGYSVSREKKESFPLTVTSAQKNPTAFYLCASSMGVAGANVLTFGAGSRLTVL.

This clone was seen once. The V gene is TRBV5-4, the J gene TRBJ1-1, with 7 bases fitting TRBD1. This CDR3 is 14 amino acids long. J was trimmed by 8 bases and V by 3 bases; bases with no gene match: 10. Germline lookup yields CDR1 SGHNT and CDR2 YYREEE (reference sequence). CDR3 amino acids: CASSWSTGEREAFF. In DNA, the CDR3 is TGTGCCAGCAGCTGGAGCACAGGGGAAAGGGAAGCTTTCTTT.

This sequence joins TRBV27 and TRBJ2-3; 12 bases match TRBD2. V was clipped by 7 bases and J by 4 bases; unmatched bases: 9. Germline CDR1 reads MNHEY; CDR2 reads SMNVEV (reference sequence). This CDR3 is built from 16 residues. CDR3 loop: CASKALAGGPADTQYF. CDR3 in DNA: TGTGCCAGCAAAGCCCTAGCGGGAGGGCCGGCAGATACGCAGTATTTT.

This sequence joins TRBV20-1 and TRBJ2-6; D is undetermined. Germline V lookup: CDR1 DFQATT, CDR2 SNEGSKA (reference sequence). The CDR3 is 16 residues long. V was trimmed by 3 bases and J by 0 bases, leaving 12 bases between them. The CDR3 loop reads CSASSIAHSGANVLTF. Here the CDR3 DNA reads TGCAGTGCTAGTTCTATTGCGCACTCTGGGGCCAACGTCCTGACTTTC.

The genes are TRBV19 and TRBJ2-1; weak D call: TRBD2 (6 bases). CDR1 is LNHDA, CDR2 SQIVND, per germline (reference sequence). V was trimmed by 6 bases and J by 5 bases, leaving 14 bases between them. CDR3 length: 14 residues. The CDR3 sequence is CASRKFAGNNEQFF. CDR3 nucleotide sequence: TGTGCCAGTAGAAAGTTTGCGGGAAACAATGAGCAGTTCTTC.

The chain joins TRBV11-3 to TRBJ1-1; the D gene is possibly TRBD1 (5 bases). Trimming left V 2 bases short and J 3 bases short, with 22 bases between. Germline V gene data show CDR1 as SGHNT and CDR2 as YENEEA. The CDR3 sequence is 18 residues long. As DNA, the CDR3 is TGTGCCAGCAGCTTACGCAGTGGGGGAGCCGGAGGGGACACTGAAGCTTTCTTT. This translates into CASSLRSGGAGGDTEAFF.

This rearrangement joins TRBV6-5 to TRBJ2-7; 9 nucleotides align to TRBD1. The CDR3 runs to 15 residues. J was trimmed by 0 bases and V by 4 bases; bases with no gene match: 4. Germline V gene data show CDR1 as MNHEY and CDR2 as SVGAGI. CDR3 residues: CASSWGQGPSYEQYF. For the CDR3, the DNA is TGTGCCAGCAGTTGGGGACAGGGTCCCTCCTACGAGCAGTACTTC.

There are a few counts of this clone. This sequence joins TRBV4-2 and TRBJ1-3; weak D call: TRBD1 (6 bases). Between the trimmed V and J ends, which lost 3 bases and 4 bases, there was a span of 13 bases. Germline V lookup: CDR1 LGHNA, CDR2 YNFKEQ. This CDR3 has 15 amino acids. The CDR3 DNA reads as TGTGCCAGCAGCCAGTACACAGGGTCGGGAAACACCATATATTTT. Translation gives CASSQYTGSGNTIYF.

This clone was seen a handful of times. This sequence joins TRBV24-1 and TRBJ2-7; D remains ambiguous. Germline lookup yields CDR1 KGHDR and CDR2 SFDVKD. The CDR3 consists of 12 residues. Trimming removed 7 bases from V and 4 bases from J, with 10 bases in between. The chain's CDR3 is CATSTSGYEQYF. Written as DNA, the CDR3 is TGTGCCACCAGCACCTCAGGTTACGAGCAGTACTTC.

The J gene is TRBJ2-2, the V gene TRBV7-3; no definite D call. Germline lookup yields CDR1 SGHTA and CDR2 FQGTGA. The CDR3 has 13 amino acids. V lost 4 bases, J lost 6 bases, and 9 bases lay in between. This CDR3 is CASSSQWPGELFF. CDR3 DNA sequence: TGTGCCAGCAGCTCCCAATGGCCCGGGGAGCTGTTTTTT.

The chain joins TRBV19 to TRBJ1-6; 7 nucleotides line up with TRBD1. Losses at the gene ends were 6 bases for V and 7 bases for J; bases not matched to a gene: 9. The CDR3 runs to 15 residues. Germline CDR1 reads LNHDA; CDR2 reads SQIVND (reference sequence). In nucleotides, the CDR3 is TGTGCCAGTAGGATTCGTGGGGGACAGAATTCACCCCTCCACTTT. Translating gives CASRIRGGQNSPLHF. Variable domain in full (rest from reference TRBV19 and TRBJ1-6): DGGITQSPKYLFRKEGQNVTLSCEQNLNHDAMYWYRQDPGQGLRLIYYSQIVNDFQKGDIAEGYSVSREKKESFPLTVTSAQKNPTAFYLCASRIRGGQNSPLHFGNGTRLTVT.

Details on this clone: The same CDR3 also results from other DNA sequences found in this sample. Here the CDR3 DNA reads TGTGCCAGCAGCCCCAGGACTAGCGGCACAGATACGCAGTATTTT. Translated, it gives CASSPRTSGTDTQYF. The chain recombines TRBV3-1 (or the pseudogene TRBV3-2) with TRBJ2-3; TRBD2 matches at 9 bases. The CDR3 has 15 amino acids. CDR1 and CDR2 (germline): LGHDT, YNNKEL (reference sequence). Losses at the gene ends were 4 bases for V and 1 base for J; bases not matched to a gene: 3.

The rearrangement links TRBV3-1 (or the pseudogene TRBV3-2) to TRBJ1-6, with TRBD1 matching over 7 bases. Losses at the gene ends were 3 bases for V and 9 bases for J; bases not matched to a gene: 5. This CDR3 has 14 residues. Germline CDR1 LGHDT, CDR2 YNNKEL (reference sequence). CDR3 sequence reads: CASSHRDSLSPLHF. CDR3 nucleotides: TGTGCCAGCAGCCACCGGGACAGTCTTTCACCCCTCCACTTT.